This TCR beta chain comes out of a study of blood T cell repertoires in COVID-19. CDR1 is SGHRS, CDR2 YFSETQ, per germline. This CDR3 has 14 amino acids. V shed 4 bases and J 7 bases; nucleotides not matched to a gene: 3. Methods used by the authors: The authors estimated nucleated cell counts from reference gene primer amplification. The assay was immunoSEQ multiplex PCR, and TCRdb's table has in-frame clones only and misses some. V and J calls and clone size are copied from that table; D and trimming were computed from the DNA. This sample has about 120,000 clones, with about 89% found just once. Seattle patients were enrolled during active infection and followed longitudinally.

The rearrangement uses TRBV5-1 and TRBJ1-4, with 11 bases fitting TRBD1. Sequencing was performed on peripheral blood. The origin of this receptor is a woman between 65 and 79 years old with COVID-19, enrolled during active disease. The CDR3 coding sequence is TGCGCCAGCAGCGCGGGACAGGGGGGTGAAAAACTGTTTTTT. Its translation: CASSAGQGGEKLFF. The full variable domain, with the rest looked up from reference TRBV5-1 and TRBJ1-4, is KAGVTQTPRYLIKTRGQQVTLSCSPISGHRSVSWYQQTPGQGLQFLFEYFSETQRNKGNFPGRFSGRQFSNSRSEMNVSTLELGDSALYLCASSAGQGGEKLFFGSGTQLSVL.